Below, 7 T cell receptor beta chains from the same sample are listed, as sequenced in a study of graft-versus-host responses after intestinal transplantation (dated by TCRdb to about 2021). What these receptors recognize is not known. Reading the label with the study, this specimen's time point is: cells obtained before transplantation from donor or recipient. Libraries were made using the immunoSEQ multiplex PCR assay. Entries here come from immuneACCESS through TCRdb and include only in-frame sequences with V and J called. Some clones fail to appear in such tables; in the studies checked, an unresolved V gene covers under half of the shortfall, and the cause of the remainder is unknown. For this sample the table gives some 95,000 clones, of which around 90% were detected only once. The top ten constitute approximately 0.54% of the sample. Sequencing used unstimulated CD8+ T cells sorted from spleen or lymph node cells, obtained before intestinal transplant. Receptors were obtained from a human donor who received an intestinal transplant.

The chain uses TRBV29-1 and TRBJ2-6; 8 bases are a match to TRBD1. The CDR3 covers 19 residues. CDR1 is SQVTM and CDR2 is ANQGSEA in the germline V gene. The J segment lost 0 bases and the V segment lost 0 bases, leaving 10 bases of the junction unmatched. The CDR3 here is CSVEDRFGQGSSGANVLTF. The CDR3 DNA reads TGCAGCGTTGAAGATAGATTTGGACAGGGAAGCTCTGGGGCCAACGTCCTGACTTTC.

For the CDR3, the DNA is TGTGCCAGCAGTCCCCGGGACACTCCCTACGAGCAGTACTTC. This translates into CASSPRDTPYEQYF. The V call is TRBV6-5, the J call TRBJ2-7; D might be TRBD1 (6 bases). This CDR3 has 14 residues. Trimming took 5 bases from V and 2 from J, leaving 13 bases between them. Germline CDR1 MNHEY, CDR2 SVGAGI.

This chain joins TRBV28 and TRBJ1-1; 11 nucleotides agree with TRBD1. Germline-derived CDR1 and CDR2 are MDHEN and SYDVKM. This CDR3 is 16 amino acids long. V lost 2 bases and J lost 3; bases outside the gene matches: 5. CDR3 protein: CASSLGQGAYDTEAFF. The CDR3 DNA sequence: TGTGCCAGCAGTTTAGGACAGGGGGCTTACGACACTGAAGCTTTCTTT.

The rearrangement links TRBV30 to TRBJ2-7; 11 bases agree with TRBD1. The CDR3 loop spans 13 amino acids. Germline V gene sequence: CDR1 GTSNPN, CDR2 SVGIG (reference sequence). After removal of 8 bases from V and 2 bases from J, the junction contained 5 bases not matched to a gene. The CDR3 is CAVRDRGTYEQYF. The CDR3 DNA follows: TGTGCCGTTCGGGACAGGGGGACCTACGAGCAGTACTTC.

This sequence joins TRBV4-3 and TRBJ2-6; 9 bases line up with TRBD1. V shed 1 base, J shed 3 bases, and the junction held 1 base outside the gene matches. This CDR3 comprises 16 residues. CDR1 and CDR2 (germline): LGHNA, YSLEER. The CDR3 protein is CASSQGTGVGANVLTF. CDR3 sequence (DNA): TGCGCCAGCAGCCAAGGGACAGGGGTTGGGGCCAACGTCCTGACTTTC.

The rearrangement links TRBV19 to TRBJ1-1; D uncertain. Trimming removed 0 bases at V and 0 bases at J, with 8 bases between. Germline CDR1 LNHDA, CDR2 SQIVND (reference sequence). The length of the CDR3 is 15 residues. CDR3 coding DNA: TGTGCCAGTAGTATAGATATGAAGCTGAACACTGAAGCTTTCTTT. It encodes CASSIDMKLNTEAFF.

This chain's CDR3 is CASKPTSGSSYEQYF. The CDR3 DNA reads TGTGCCAGCAAACCGACTAGCGGGAGCTCCTACGAGCAGTACTTC. V and J are TRBV2 and TRBJ2-7; 12 bases are shared with TRBD2. The germline CDR1 and CDR2 sequences are SNHLY and FYNNEI. The trim removed 7 bases at V and 0 bases at J, leaving 4 bases unmatched. The CDR3 is 15 residues long.